The sequence of this T cell receptor beta chain was determined in a study of cytomegalovirus exposure and HLA in healthy donors. At the level of the study: Early released data comprised some 85 million unique TCRs from HLA-typed donors. Membership in the Caucasian-associated ancestry cluster was found for around 85% of nearly 400 genotyped donors. Study results and caveats: A prior analysis recorded that most TCR beta V segments were productive about 87% or about 30% of the time.

Germline CDR1 reads LNHDA; CDR2 reads SQIVND (reference sequence). V was cut by 9 bases and J by 6 bases, with 12 bases left in between. The CDR3 covers 12 residues. Researchers ran the PCR with 60 Vbeta and 13 Jbeta primers. TCRdb's copy holds only in-frame clones and misses some; the assay was immunoSEQ multiplex PCR. The table lists about 150,000 clones. Worth noting for this clone: Its antigen remains unknown.

The TCR sequence derives from a man aged 25-40 years in good health and CMV-seronegative. V is TRBV19 and J is TRBJ2-1, with D possibly being TRBD1 (6 bases). Sample: PBMCs. Here the CDR3 reads CARELGGNEQFF. Written as DNA, the CDR3 is TGTGCCAGAGAGTTAGGGGGCAATGAGCAGTTCTTC.